This T cell receptor (beta chain) was documented in a study of control samples from healthy donors and cancer patients. CDR1 and CDR2 (germline): SGHTA, FQGNSA. V trimming: 4 bases; J trimming: 8 bases; junction bases outside the gene matches: 14. The CDR3 loop spans 16 amino acids. Profiled with immunoSEQ multiplex PCR; TCRdb holds only in-frame clones, not every one. The profile shows 60,000 to 75,000 clones, about 80% of them singletons. The material sequenced was blood. The origin of this receptor is a man in his fifties or sixties in good health. The chain joins TRBV7-2 to TRBJ1-2; TRBD1 matches at 9 bases. The CDR3 loop is CASSSRDREIREGYTF. The CDR3 DNA is TGTGCCAGCAGCTCCCGGGACAGGGAAATTCGAGAGGGCTACACCTTC. The complete variable domain, with remaining parts taken from reference TRBV7-2 and TRBJ1-2, reads GAGVSQSPSNKVTEKGKDVELRCDPISGHTALYWYRQSLGQGLEFLIYFQGNSAPDKSGLPSDRFSAERTGGSVSTLTIQRTQQEDSAVYLCASSSRDREIREGYTFGSGTRLTVV.